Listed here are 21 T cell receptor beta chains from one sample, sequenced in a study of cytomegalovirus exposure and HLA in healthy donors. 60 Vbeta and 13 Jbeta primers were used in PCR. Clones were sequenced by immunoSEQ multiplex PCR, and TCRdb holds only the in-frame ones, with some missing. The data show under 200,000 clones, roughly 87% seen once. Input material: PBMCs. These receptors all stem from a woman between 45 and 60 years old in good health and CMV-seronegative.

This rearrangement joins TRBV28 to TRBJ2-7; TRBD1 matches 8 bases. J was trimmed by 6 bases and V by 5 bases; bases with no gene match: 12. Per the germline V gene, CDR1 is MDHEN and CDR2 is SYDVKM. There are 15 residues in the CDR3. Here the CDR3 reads CASSPVRTGQGEQYF. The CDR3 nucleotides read TGTGCCAGCAGTCCTGTAAGGACAGGGCAGGGCGAGCAGTACTTC.

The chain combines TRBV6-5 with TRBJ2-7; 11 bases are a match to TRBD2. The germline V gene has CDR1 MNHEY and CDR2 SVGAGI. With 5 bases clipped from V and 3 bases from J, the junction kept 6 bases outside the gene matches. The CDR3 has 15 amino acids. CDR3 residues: CASSNRLAGYYEQYF. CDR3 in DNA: TGTGCCAGCAGTAACCGACTAGCGGGGTACTACGAGCAGTACTTC.

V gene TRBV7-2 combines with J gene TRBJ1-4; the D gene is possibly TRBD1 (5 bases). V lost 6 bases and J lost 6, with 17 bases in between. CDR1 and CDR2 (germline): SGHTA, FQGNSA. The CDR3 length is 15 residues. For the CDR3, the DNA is TGTGCCAGCAGAGCCGGGGGGGGTGTTGATGAAAAACTGTTTTTT. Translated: CASRAGGGVDEKLFF. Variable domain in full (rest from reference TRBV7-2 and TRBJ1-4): GAGVSQSPSNKVTEKGKDVELRCDPISGHTALYWYRQSLGQGLEFLIYFQGNSAPDKSGLPSDRFSAERTGGSVSTLTIQRTQQEDSAVYLCASRAGGGVDEKLFFGSGTQLSVL.

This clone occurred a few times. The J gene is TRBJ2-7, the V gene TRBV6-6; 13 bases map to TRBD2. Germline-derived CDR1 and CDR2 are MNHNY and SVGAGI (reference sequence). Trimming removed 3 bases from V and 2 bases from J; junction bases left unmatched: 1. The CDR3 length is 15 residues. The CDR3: CASSYGTSGTYEQYF. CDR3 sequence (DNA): TGTGCCAGCAGTTATGGGACTAGCGGGACCTACGAGCAGTACTTC.

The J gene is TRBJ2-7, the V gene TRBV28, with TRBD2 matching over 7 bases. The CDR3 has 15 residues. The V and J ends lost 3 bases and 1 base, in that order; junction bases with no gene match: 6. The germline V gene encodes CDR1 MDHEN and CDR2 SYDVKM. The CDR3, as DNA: TGTGCCAGCAGTTTTGCCCGGGGGGTGTCCTACGAGCAGTACTTC. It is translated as CASSFARGVSYEQYF. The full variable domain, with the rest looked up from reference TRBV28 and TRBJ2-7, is DVKVTQSSRYLVKRTGEKVFLECVQDMDHENMFWYRQDPGLGLRLIYFSYDVKMKEKGDIPEGYSVSREKKERFSLILESASTNQTSMYLCASSFARGVSYEQYFGPGTRLTVT.

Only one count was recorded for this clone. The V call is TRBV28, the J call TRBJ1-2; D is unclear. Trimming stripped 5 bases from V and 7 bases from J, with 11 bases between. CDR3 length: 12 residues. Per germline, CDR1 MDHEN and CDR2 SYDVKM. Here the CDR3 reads CASSTLEGGYTF. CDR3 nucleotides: TGTGCCAGCAGTACCCTCGAGGGTGGCTACACCTTC.

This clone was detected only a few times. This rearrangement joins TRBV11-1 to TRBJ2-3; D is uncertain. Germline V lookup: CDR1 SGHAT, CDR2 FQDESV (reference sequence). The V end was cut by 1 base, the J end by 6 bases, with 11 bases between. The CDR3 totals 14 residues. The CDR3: CASSLVSKLDTQYF. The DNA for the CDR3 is TGTGCCAGCAGCTTAGTATCTAAGCTGGATACGCAGTATTTT.

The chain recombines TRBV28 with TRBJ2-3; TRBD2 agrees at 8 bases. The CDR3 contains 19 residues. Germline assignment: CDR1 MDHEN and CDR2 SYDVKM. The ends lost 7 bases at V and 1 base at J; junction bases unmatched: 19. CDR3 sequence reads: CASTPQRAGGAGGTDTQYF. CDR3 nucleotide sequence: TGTGCCAGCACTCCACAAAGGGCCGGGGGGGCTGGGGGCACAGATACGCAGTATTTT.

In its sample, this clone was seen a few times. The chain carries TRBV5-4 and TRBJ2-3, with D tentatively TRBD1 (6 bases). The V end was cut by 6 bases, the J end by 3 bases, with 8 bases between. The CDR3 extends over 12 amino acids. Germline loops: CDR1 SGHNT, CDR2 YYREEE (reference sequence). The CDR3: CASTQGTDTQYF. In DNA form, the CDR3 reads TGTGCCAGCACCCAGGGGACAGATACGCAGTATTTT.

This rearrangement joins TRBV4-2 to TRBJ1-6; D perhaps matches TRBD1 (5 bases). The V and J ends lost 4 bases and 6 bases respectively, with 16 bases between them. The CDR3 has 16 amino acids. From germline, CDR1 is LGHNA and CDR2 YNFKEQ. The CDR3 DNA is TGTGCCAGCAGCCTAGAAGGGACGGGAGGTAATTCACCCCTCCACTTT. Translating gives CASSLEGTGGNSPLHF.

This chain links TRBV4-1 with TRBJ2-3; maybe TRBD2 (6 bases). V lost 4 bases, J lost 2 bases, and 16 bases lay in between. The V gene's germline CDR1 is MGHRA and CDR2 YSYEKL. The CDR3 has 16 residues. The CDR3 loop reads CASSPYPAGFTDTQYF. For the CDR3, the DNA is TGCGCCAGCAGCCCCTATCCGGCGGGATTCACAGATACGCAGTATTTT.

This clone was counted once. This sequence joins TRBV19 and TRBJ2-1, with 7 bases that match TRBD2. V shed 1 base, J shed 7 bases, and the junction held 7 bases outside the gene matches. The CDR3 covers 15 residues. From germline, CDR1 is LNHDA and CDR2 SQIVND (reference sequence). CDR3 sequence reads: CASSIVRGLVNEQFF. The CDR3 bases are TGTGCCAGTAGTATAGTTCGTGGACTAGTAAATGAGCAGTTCTTC.

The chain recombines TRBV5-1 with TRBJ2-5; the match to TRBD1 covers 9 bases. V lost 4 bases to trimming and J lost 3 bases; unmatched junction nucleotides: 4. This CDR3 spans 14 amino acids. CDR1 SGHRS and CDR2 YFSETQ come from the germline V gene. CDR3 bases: TGCGCCAGCAGCCTGACAGGGGGGGAAGAGACCCAGTACTTC. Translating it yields CASSLTGGEETQYF.

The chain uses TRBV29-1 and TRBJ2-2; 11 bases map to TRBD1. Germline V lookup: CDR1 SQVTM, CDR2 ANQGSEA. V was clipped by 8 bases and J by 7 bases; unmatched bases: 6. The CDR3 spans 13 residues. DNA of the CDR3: TGCAGCTCCGGACAGGGGGCGAACGGGGAGCTGTTTTTT. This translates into CSSGQGANGELFF.

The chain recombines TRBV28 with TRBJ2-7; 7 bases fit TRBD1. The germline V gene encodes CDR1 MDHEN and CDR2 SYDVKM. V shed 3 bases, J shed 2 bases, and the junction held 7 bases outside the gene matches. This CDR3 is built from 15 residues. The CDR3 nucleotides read TGTGCCAGCAGTTTTGTAGGGGGCGCGCCCTACGAGCAGTACTTC. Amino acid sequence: CASSFVGGAPYEQYF.

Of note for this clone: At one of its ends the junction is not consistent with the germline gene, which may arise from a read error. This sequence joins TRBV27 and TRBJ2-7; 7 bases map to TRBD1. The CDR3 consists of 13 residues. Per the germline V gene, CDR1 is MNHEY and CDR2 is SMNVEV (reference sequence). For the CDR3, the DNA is TGTGCCAGTAGTTTAGGGACAGCCTACGAGCAGTACTTC. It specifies CASSLGTAYEQYF.

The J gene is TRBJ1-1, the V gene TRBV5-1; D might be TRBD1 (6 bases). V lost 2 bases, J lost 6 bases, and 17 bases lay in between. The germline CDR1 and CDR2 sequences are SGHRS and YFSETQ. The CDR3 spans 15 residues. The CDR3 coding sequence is TGCGCCAGCAGCTTAGGACAGCCTCTAGAGTCTGAAGCTTTCTTT. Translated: CASSLGQPLESEAFF.

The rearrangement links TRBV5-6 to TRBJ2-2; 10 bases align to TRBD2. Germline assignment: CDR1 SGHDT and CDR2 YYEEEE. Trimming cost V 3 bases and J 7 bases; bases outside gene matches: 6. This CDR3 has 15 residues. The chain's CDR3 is CASSSSGGAFGELFF. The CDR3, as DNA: TGTGCCAGCAGCTCGAGCGGGGGGGCCTTCGGGGAGCTGTTTTTT.

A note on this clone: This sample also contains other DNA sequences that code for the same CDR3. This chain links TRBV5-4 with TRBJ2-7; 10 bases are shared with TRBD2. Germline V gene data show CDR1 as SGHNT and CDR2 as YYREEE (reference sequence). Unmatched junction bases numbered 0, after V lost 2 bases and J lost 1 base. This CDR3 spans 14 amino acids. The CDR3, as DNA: TGTGCCAGCAGCTTAGCGGGGGGGTCCTACGAGCAGTACTTC. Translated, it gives CASSLAGGSYEQYF.

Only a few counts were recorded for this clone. CDR3 residues: CASSIAGKYNEQFF. The CDR3 DNA reads as TGTGCCAGCAGTATAGCGGGAAAATACAATGAGCAGTTCTTC. The genes are TRBV6-6 and TRBJ2-1; 8 bases align to TRBD2. The CDR3 is 14 residues long. The trim removed 5 bases at V and 4 bases at J, leaving 4 bases unmatched. Germline V gene lookup returns CDR1 MNHNY and CDR2 SVGAGI (reference sequence).

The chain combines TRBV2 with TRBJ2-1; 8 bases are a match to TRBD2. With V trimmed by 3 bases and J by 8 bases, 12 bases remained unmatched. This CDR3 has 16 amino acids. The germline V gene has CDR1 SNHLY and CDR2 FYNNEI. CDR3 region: CASSDPLGLATYEQFF. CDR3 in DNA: TGTGCCAGCAGTGATCCCTTAGGACTAGCAACTTATGAGCAGTTCTTC.